This passage covers 4 T cell receptor beta chains from one sample sequenced in a study of blood T cell repertoires in COVID-19. This table comes from immunoSEQ multiplex PCR, and its TCRdb copy is limited to in-frame clones, with some not included. The data hold around 290,000 clones, with 88% observed a single time. The sample was PBMCs or T cells enriched from blood (not recorded which). The receptors come from a woman aged 30 to 39 who had recovered from COVID-19.

V usage is TRBV10-3 and J usage is TRBJ1-1; D is undetermined. CDR1 is ENHRY, CDR2 SYGVKD, per germline. The CDR3 loop spans 15 amino acids. Trimming took 4 bases from V and 4 from J, leaving 16 bases between them. The CDR3 spells CAISAVPGVGTEAFF. The CDR3 DNA sequence: TGTGCCATCAGTGCGGTTCCGGGTGTGGGCACTGAAGCTTTCTTT.

The chain carries TRBV29-1 and TRBJ2-7, with TRBD1 as a possible D gene (6 bases). CDR1 SQVTM and CDR2 ANQGSEA come from the germline V gene. This CDR3 is built from 12 residues. V gave up 1 base and J gave up 3 bases, with 7 bases separating them. CDR3 region: CSVEAQGYEQYF. DNA of the CDR3: TGCAGCGTTGAAGCACAGGGCTACGAGCAGTACTTC.

V gene TRBV28 combines with J gene TRBJ1-1; D not resolved. V gave up 5 bases and J gave up 0 bases, with 13 bases separating them. Looked up from germline, CDR1 is MDHEN and CDR2 is SYDVKM. The CDR3 extends over 15 amino acids. DNA for the CDR3: TGTGCCAGCAGTCCGTCTCGGTTTATGAACACTGAAGCTTTCTTT. Protein sequence: CASSPSRFMNTEAFF.

This clone appeared a single time. The chain recombines TRBV7-2 with TRBJ2-7; tentative D call: TRBD2 (6 bases). CDR1 is SGHTA and CDR2 is FQGNSA in the germline V gene. The CDR3 is 15 amino acids. Trimming left V 5 bases short and J 7 bases short, with 21 bases between. CDR3 protein: CASSVAGDSFLEQYF. CDR3 DNA sequence: TGTGCCAGCAGCGTCGCTGGGGACTCATTTTTGGAGCAGTACTTC.